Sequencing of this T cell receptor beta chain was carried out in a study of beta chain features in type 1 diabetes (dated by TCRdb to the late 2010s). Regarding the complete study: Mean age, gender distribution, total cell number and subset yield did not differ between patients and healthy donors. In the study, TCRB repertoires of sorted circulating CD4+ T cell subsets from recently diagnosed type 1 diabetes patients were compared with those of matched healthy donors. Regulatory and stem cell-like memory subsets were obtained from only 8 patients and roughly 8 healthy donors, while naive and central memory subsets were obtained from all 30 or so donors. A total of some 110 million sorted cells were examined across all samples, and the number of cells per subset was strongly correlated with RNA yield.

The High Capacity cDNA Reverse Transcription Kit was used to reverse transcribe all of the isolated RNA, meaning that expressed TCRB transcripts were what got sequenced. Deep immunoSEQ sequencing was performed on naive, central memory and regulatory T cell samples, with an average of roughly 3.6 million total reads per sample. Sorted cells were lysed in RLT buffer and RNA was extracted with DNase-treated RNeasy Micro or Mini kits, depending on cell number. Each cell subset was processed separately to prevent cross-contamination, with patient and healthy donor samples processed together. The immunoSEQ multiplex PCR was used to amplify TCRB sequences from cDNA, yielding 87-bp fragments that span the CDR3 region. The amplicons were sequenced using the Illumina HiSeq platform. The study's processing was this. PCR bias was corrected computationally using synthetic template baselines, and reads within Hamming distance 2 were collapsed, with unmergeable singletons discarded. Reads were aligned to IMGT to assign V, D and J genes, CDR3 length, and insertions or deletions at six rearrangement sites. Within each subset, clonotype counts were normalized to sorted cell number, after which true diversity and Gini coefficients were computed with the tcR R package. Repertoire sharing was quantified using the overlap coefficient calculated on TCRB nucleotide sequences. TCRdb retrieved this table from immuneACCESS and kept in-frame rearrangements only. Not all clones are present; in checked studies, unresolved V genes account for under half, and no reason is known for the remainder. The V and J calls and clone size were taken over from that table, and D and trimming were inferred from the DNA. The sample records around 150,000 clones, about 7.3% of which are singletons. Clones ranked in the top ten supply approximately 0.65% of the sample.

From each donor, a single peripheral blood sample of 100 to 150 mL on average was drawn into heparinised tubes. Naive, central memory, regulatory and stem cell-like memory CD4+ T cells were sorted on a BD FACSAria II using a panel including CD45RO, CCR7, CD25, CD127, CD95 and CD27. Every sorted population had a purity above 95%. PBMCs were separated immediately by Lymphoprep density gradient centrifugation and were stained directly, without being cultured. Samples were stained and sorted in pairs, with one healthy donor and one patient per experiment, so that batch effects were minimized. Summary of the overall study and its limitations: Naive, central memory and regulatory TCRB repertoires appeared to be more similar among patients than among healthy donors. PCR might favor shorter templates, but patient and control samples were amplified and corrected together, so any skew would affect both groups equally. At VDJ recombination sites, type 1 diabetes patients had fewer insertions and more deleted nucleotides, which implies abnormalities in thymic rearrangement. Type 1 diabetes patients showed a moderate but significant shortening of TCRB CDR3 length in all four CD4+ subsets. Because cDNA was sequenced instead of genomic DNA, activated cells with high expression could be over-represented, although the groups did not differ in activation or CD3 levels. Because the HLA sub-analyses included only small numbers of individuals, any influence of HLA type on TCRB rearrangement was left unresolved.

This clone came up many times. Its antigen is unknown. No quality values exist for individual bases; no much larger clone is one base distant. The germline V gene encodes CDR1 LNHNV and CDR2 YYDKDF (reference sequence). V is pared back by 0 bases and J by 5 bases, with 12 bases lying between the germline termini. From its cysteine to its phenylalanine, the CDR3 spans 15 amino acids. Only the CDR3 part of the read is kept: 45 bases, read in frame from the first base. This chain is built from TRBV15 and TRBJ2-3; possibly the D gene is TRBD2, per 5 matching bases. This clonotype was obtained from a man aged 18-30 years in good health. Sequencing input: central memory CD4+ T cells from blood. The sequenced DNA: TGTGCCACCAGCAGAGAGCCAGGACTCGGAGATACGCAGTATTTT. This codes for CATSREPGLGDTQYF.